These 17 T cell receptor beta chains were sequenced from one sample in a study of T-cell memory formation after mild COVID-19. TCRdb reanalysed the 5' RACE reads using MiXCR and keeps one entry per CDR3 protein. The sample has fewer than 350,000 distinct CDR3 sequences, about 13% seen once; the top ten hold around 20%. The sample was PBMCs or a T cell subset sorted from them (not recorded which). The receptors were gathered from a man aged 18-30 years who had mild COVID-19 (a few samples of this study predate the infection). Cell type and time point are not known.

The chain uses TRBV5-1 and TRBJ2-5; tentatively, D is TRBD1 (6 bases). The V and J ends lost 2 bases and 2 bases respectively, with 13 bases between them. CDR3 length: 15 amino acids. In germline, CDR1 is SGHRS, CDR2 YFSETQ. For the CDR3, the DNA is TGCGCCAGCAGCTTTCAGGGGAACGAACAAGAGACCCAGTACTTC. Its protein product is CASSFQGNEQETQYF. The complete variable domain, with remaining parts taken from reference TRBV5-1 and TRBJ2-5, reads KAGVTQTPRYLIKTRGQQVTLSCSPISGHRSVSWYQQTPGQGLQFLFEYFSETQRNKGNFPGRFSGRQFSNSRSEMNVSTLELGDSALYLCASSFQGNEQETQYFGPGTRLLVL.

This clonotype was seen more than once but under ten times. This chain links TRBV29-1 with TRBJ2-1; D possibly corresponds to TRBD2 (5 bases). The CDR3 sequence is 11 residues long. Trimming left V 5 bases short and J 6 bases short, with 8 bases between. CDR1 is SQVTM and CDR2 is ANQGSEA in the germline V gene. Here the CDR3 DNA reads TGCAGCGTTTTGGACTCCAATGAGCAGTTCTTC. Amino acids: CSVLDSNEQFF.

The chain links TRBV10-3 to TRBJ2-1; TRBD2 matches at 10 bases. Germline lookup yields CDR1 ENHRY and CDR2 SYGVKD. The CDR3 sequence is 12 residues long. After removal of 10 bases from V and 6 bases from J, the junction contained 3 bases not matched to a gene. The CDR3 nucleotides read TGTGCCACGTCTAGCGGGGGCAATGAGCAGTTCTTC. Its protein is CATSSGGNEQFF.

This clonotype was seen a handful of times. The chain couples TRBV12-5 to TRBJ2-1; maybe TRBD1 (6 bases). Germline-derived CDR1 and CDR2 are LGHNT and FRNRAP. Deletions cut 6 bases from V and 10 bases from J, with 19 bases between. The CDR3 is 14 amino acids. The CDR3 region is CASGWTVLDREQFF. The CDR3 DNA sequence: TGTGCTAGTGGGTGGACAGTTCTTGATCGGGAGCAGTTCTTC.

This clonotype was found once. The chain carries TRBV5-1 and TRBJ2-2; D is undetermined. Per germline, CDR1 SGHRS and CDR2 YFSETQ. The germline V and J ends were trimmed by 0 bases and 2 bases, with 8 bases remaining between them. This CDR3 comprises 15 residues. The CDR3 region has the DNA TGCGCCAGCAGCTTGGGAGCTATCAACACCGGGGAGCTGTTTTTT. It is translated as CASSLGAINTGELFF. Drawing the rest from reference TRBV5-1 and TRBJ2-2, the complete variable domain is KAGVTQTPRYLIKTRGQQVTLSCSPISGHRSVSWYQQTPGQGLQFLFEYFSETQRNKGNFPGRFSGRQFSNSRSEMNVSTLELGDSALYLCASSLGAINTGELFFGEGSRLTVL.

This clonotype appeared a few times. The rearrangement uses TRBV4-2 and TRBJ2-3, with 7 nucleotides matching TRBD2. This CDR3 contains 16 residues. The trim removed 1 base at V and 0 bases at J, leaving 4 bases unmatched. In germline, CDR1 is LGHNA, CDR2 YNFKEQ. The CDR3 sequence is CASSQGNSGSTDTQYF. As DNA, the CDR3 is TGTGCCAGCAGCCAAGGGAATAGCGGGAGCACAGATACGCAGTATTTT.

This clonotype was counted between two and nine times. The chain links TRBV10-3 to TRBJ1-1, with a weak D call TRBD1 (5 bases). V was pared by 8 bases and J by 0 bases, with 22 bases between. Germline V gene data show CDR1 as ENHRY and CDR2 as SYGVKD. This CDR3 region has 17 residues. CDR3 loop: CAILQFGRARLNTEAFF. CDR3 coding DNA: TGTGCCATCCTGCAGTTTGGCAGGGCTAGGCTGAACACTGAAGCTTTCTTT.

The J gene is TRBJ1-6, the V gene TRBV2; D ambiguous. Germline V gene data show CDR1 as SNHLY and CDR2 as FYNNEI. The ends were cut back, 4 bases at V and 7 bases at J, with 8 bases in the middle. The CDR3 spans 13 residues. The CDR3 nucleotides are TGTGCCAGCAGTGCGGGTGAGAATTCACCCCTCCACTTT. Translation gives CASSAGENSPLHF.

The V call is TRBV7-9, the J call TRBJ1-1; D is possibly TRBD1 (5 bases). Trimming took off 6 bases at V and 0 bases at J, with 11 bases between the two ends. Germline assignment: CDR1 SEHNR and CDR2 FQNEAQ (reference sequence). The CDR3 has 14 residues. CDR3 DNA sequence: TGTGCCAGCAGGCCCGGGACTGTGAACACTGAAGCTTTCTTT. Amino acid sequence: CASRPGTVNTEAFF.

The table lists this clonotype with a few counts. The chain carries TRBV5-1 and TRBJ1-2; 9 bases align to TRBD1. The CDR3 consists of 15 residues. In germline, CDR1 is SGHRS, CDR2 YFSETQ. After removal of 1 base from V and 1 base from J, the junction contained 2 bases not matched to a gene. CDR3 nucleotides: TGCGCCAGCAGCTTGTGGACAGGGGATAACTATGGCTACACCTTC. Translated, it gives CASSLWTGDNYGYTF.

The chain couples TRBV5-1 to TRBJ2-2, with TRBD2 matching 10 bases. The length of the CDR3 is 18 residues. V was pared by 8 bases and J by 3 bases, with 16 bases of the junction left unmatched. Germline values: CDR1 SGHRS, CDR2 YFSETQ. The CDR3 sequence is CASKQTQWTSGYTGELFF. The CDR3 nucleotides read TGCGCCAGTAAACAAACCCAGTGGACTAGCGGCTACACCGGGGAGCTGTTTTTT.

The rearrangement uses TRBV3-1 and TRBJ2-7; D is tentatively TRBD1 or TRBD2 (6 bases each). V shed 4 bases and J shed 0 bases, with 19 bases lying between them. This CDR3 has 17 amino acids. Germline CDR1 is LGHDT and CDR2 is YNNKEL (reference sequence). The DNA for the CDR3 is TGTGCCAGCAGCCGATTCTACGGGGGCCATAGCTCCTACGAGCAGTACTTC. Translating it yields CASSRFYGGHSSYEQYF.

This chain links TRBV7-9 with TRBJ2-4; maybe TRBD2 (5 bases). The germline V and J ends were trimmed by 6 bases and 5 bases, with 8 bases remaining between them. This CDR3 is built from 12 residues. CDR1 is SEHNR and CDR2 is FQNEAQ in the germline V gene (reference sequence). As DNA, the CDR3 is TGTGCCAGCAGGGACGGGGAAAACATTCAGTACTTC. Translated: CASRDGENIQYF.

The genes are TRBV23-1 and TRBJ2-7; 10 bases map to TRBD1. TRBV23-1 is filed as an ORF, its function uncertain. The CDR3 has 12 amino acids. V lost 7 bases, J lost 7 bases, and 4 bases stayed unmatched. The CDR3 DNA reads as TGCGCCAGCACAGACAGGGGGCAAGAGCAGTACGTC. Translated, it gives CASTDRGQEQYV.

This sequence joins TRBV19 and TRBJ2-6; maybe TRBD2 (5 bases). The germline gives CDR1 LNHDA, CDR2 SQIVND (reference sequence). CDR3 size: 14 residues. The ends were cut back, 6 bases at V and 1 base at J, with 7 bases in the middle. The CDR3 loop is CASRRESGANVLTF. CDR3 sequence (DNA): TGTGCCAGTAGGAGGGAATCTGGGGCCAACGTCCTGACTTTC.

The V gene is TRBV5-1, the J gene TRBJ1-1; D remains ambiguous. Trimming cost V 4 bases and J 5 bases, with 18 bases left between them. The CDR3 loop spans 15 amino acids. Per the germline V gene, CDR1 is SGHRS and CDR2 is YFSETQ. The CDR3 protein is CASSLGSIRATEAFF. The CDR3 bases are TGCGCCAGCAGCCTGGGTTCTATTAGGGCTACTGAAGCTTTCTTT.

V gene TRBV25-1 combines with J gene TRBJ1-5; a possible D gene is TRBD1 (5 bases). Trimming removed 8 bases at V and 2 bases at J, with 16 bases between. Germline CDR1 is MGHDK and CDR2 is SYGVNS. The CDR3 length is 15 residues. The DNA of the CDR3 is TGTGCCAGCCAGCCGACAAGGGACGGCAATCAGCCCCAGCATTTT. It encodes CASQPTRDGNQPQHF.